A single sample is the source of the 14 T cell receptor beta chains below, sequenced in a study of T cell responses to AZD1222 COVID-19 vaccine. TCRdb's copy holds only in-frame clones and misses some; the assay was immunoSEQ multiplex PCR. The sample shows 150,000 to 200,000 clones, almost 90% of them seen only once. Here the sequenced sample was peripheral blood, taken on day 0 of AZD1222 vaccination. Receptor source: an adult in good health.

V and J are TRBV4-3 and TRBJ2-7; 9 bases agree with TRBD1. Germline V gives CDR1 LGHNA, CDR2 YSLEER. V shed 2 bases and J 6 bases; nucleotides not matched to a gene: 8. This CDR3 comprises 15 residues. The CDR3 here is CASSQNRDRAPEQYF. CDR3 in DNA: TGCGCCAGCAGCCAAAACCGGGACAGGGCCCCCGAGCAGTACTTC.

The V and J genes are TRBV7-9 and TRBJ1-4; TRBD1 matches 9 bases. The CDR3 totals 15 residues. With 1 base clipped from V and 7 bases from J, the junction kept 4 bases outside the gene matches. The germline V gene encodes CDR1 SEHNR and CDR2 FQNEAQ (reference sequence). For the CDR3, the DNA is TGTGCCAGCAGCTTAGTTACAGGGGGCGGTGAAAAACTGTTTTTT. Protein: CASSLVTGGGEKLFF.

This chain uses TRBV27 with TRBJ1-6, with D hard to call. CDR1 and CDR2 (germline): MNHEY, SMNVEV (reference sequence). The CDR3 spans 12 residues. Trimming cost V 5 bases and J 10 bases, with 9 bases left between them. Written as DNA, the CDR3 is TGTGCCAGCAGTCCCTTAGGGTCACCCCTCCACTTT. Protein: CASSPLGSPLHF.

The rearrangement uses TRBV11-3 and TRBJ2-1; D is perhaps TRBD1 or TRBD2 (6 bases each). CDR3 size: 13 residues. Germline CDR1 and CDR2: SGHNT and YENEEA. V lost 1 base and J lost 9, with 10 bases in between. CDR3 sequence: CASSLGGRGEQFF. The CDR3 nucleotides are TGTGCCAGCAGCTTAGGGGGGCGGGGTGAGCAGTTCTTC.

The CDR3 bases are TGTGCCAGCAGCCGCCCCCGAGGGGCAGGGGGGGGCTACACCTTC. Protein: CASSRPRGAGGGYTF. This rearrangement joins TRBV28 to TRBJ1-2; 7 nucleotides match TRBD1. With 6 bases clipped from V and 8 bases from J, the junction kept 15 bases outside the gene matches. The CDR3 extends over 15 amino acids. Germline CDR1 MDHEN, CDR2 SYDVKM.

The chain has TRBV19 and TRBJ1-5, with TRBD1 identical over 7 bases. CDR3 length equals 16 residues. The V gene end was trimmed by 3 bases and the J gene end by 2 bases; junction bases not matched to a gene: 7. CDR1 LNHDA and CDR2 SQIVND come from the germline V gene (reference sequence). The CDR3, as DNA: TGTGCCAGTAGTATCCAAGGGGGCGAACGCAATCAGCCCCAGCATTTT. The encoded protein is CASSIQGGERNQPQHF.

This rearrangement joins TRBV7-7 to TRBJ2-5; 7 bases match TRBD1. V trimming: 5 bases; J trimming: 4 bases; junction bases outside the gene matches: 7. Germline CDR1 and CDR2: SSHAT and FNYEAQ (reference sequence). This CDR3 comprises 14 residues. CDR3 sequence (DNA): TGTGCCAGCAGCACACGAAGACAGGGAGAGACCCAGTACTTC. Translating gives CASSTRRQGETQYF.

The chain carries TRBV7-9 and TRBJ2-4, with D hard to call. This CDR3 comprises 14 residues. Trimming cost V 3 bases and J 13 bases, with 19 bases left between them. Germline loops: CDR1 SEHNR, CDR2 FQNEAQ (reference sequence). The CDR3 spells CASSFLVKRLAQYF. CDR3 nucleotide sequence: TGTGCCAGCAGCTTCTTAGTTAAAAGACTCGCCCAGTACTTC.

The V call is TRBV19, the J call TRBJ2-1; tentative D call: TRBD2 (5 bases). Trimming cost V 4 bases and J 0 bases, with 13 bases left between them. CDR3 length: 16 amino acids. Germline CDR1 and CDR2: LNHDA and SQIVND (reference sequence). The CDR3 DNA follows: TGTGCCAGTAGTACCCCCGGGGAGAGCTCCTACAATGAGCAGTTCTTC. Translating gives CASSTPGESSYNEQFF.

CDR3 sequence: CASSPTPTGVSGNTIYF. CDR3 DNA: TGTGCCAGCTCACCTACTCCGACAGGGGTCTCTGGAAACACCATATATTTT. This sequence joins TRBV18 and TRBJ1-3; TRBD1 matches 8 bases. This CDR3 has 17 amino acids. The germline CDR1 and CDR2 sequences are KGHSH and LQKENI. With 3 bases clipped from V and 0 bases from J, the junction kept 7 bases outside the gene matches.

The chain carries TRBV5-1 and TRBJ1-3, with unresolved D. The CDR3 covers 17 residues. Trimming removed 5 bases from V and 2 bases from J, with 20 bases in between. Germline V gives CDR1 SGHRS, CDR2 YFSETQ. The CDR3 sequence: CASSFTLQQQAGNTIYF. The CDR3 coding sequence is TGCGCCAGCAGTTTCACCCTCCAACAGCAGGCTGGAAACACCATATATTTT.

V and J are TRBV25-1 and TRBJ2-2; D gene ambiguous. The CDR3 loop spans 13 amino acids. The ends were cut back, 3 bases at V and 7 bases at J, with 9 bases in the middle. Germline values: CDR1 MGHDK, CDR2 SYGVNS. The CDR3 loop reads CASSDLGIGELFF. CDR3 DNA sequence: TGTGCCAGCAGTGATTTGGGGATCGGGGAGCTGTTTTTT.

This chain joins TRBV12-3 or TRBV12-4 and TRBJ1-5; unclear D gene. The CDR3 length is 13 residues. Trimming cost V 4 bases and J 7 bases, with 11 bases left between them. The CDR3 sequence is CASSSGGGQPQHF. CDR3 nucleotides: TGTGCCAGCAGTTCGGGAGGCGGCCAGCCCCAGCATTTT.

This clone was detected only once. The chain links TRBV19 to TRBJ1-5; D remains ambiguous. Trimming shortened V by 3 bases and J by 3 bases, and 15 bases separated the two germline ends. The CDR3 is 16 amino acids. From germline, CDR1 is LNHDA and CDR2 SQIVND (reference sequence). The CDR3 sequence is CASSIRVWTDNQPQHF. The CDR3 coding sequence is TGTGCCAGTAGTATTAGAGTGTGGACGGACAATCAGCCCCAGCATTTT.